This is a list of T cell receptor beta chains from one sample in a study of shared clonotypes between healthy human individuals. Here immunoSEQ multiplex PCR was the method, and the copy in TCRdb shows in-frame clones only, minus some. The table has approximately 530,000 clones, 96% seen once; the top ten hold approximately 0.06%. Material: naive CD4+ T cells sorted from blood. These TCRs come from a woman in her twenties or thirties in good health. Both conserved end residues are part of each CDR3. The order of the fields is D gene, V gene, J gene, clone size, CDR3 protein, CDR3 DNA. The D gene is left open where the match is weak. The listing skips clone size in some rows; elsewhere it reads once, few, many or a size class.

d_call: TRBD1
v_call: TRBV18
j_call: TRBJ2-7
clone_size: .
cdr3_aa: CASSPPDRAYEQYF
cdr3_nt: TGTGCCAGCTCACCACCGGACAGGGCCTACGAGCAGTACTTC

d_call: TRBD2
v_call: TRBV5-1
j_call: TRBJ2-7
clone_size: .
cdr3_aa: CASSLTSGSYEQYF
cdr3_nt: TGCGCCAGCAGCTTAACTAGCGGATCCTACGAGCAGTACTTC

d_call: TRBD2
v_call: TRBV6-5
j_call: TRBJ2-1
clone_size: .
cdr3_aa: CASSSTSEYQFF
cdr3_nt: TGTGCCAGCAGTTCAACTAGCGAGTACCAGTTCTTC

d_call: .
v_call: TRBV21-1
j_call: TRBJ2-7
clone_size: .
cdr3_aa: CASSNKWGTSAYEQYF
cdr3_nt: TGTGCCAGCAGCAATAAATGGGGGACTAGCGCCTACGAGCAGTACTTC

d_call: TRBD1
v_call: TRBV6-5
j_call: TRBJ2-7
clone_size: .
cdr3_aa: CASSYSRQGGTYEQYF
cdr3_nt: TGTGCCAGCAGTTACTCGCGACAGGGGGGAACCTACGAGCAGTACTTC

d_call: TRBD1
v_call: TRBV5-1
j_call: TRBJ2-6
clone_size: .
cdr3_aa: CASSLEPRRQGVAGANVLTF
cdr3_nt: TGCGCCAGCAGCTTGGAGCCTAGAAGACAGGGGGTTGCTGGGGCCAACGTCCTGACTTTC

d_call: .
v_call: TRBV7-7
j_call: TRBJ2-1
clone_size: .
cdr3_aa: CASSEGGGLTYNEQFF
cdr3_nt: TGTGCCAGCAGCGAAGGGGGGGGGCTCACCTACAATGAGCAGTTCTTC

d_call: TRBD2
v_call: TRBV5-1
j_call: TRBJ2-1
clone_size: .
cdr3_aa: CASSSFPGLAGGLNEQFF
cdr3_nt: TGCGCCAGCAGCTCATTCCCGGGACTAGCGGGAGGGCTCAATGAGCAGTTCTTC

d_call: .
v_call: TRBV25-1
j_call: TRBJ1-2
clone_size: few
cdr3_aa: CASSEIVGYGYTF
cdr3_nt: TGTGCCAGCAGTGAAATCGTTGGCTATGGCTACACCTTC

d_call: TRBD2
v_call: TRBV7-2
j_call: TRBJ2-1
clone_size: once
cdr3_aa: CASSFSLGAGENEQFF
cdr3_nt: TGTGCCAGCAGCTTTTCTCTTGGAGCGGGAGAAAATGAGCAGTTCTTC

d_call: .
v_call: TRBV7-9
j_call: TRBJ2-5
clone_size: .
cdr3_aa: CASSLSTQRETQYF
cdr3_nt: TGTGCCAGCAGCTTATCAACGCAGCGGGAGACCCAGTACTTC

d_call: .
v_call: TRBV5-5
j_call: TRBJ2-1
clone_size: .
cdr3_aa: CASSLVLTYNEQFF
cdr3_nt: TGTGCCAGCAGCTTGGTATTGACCTACAATGAGCAGTTCTTC

d_call: .
v_call: TRBV11-2
j_call: TRBJ1-2
clone_size: .
cdr3_aa: CASSAGRGYGYTF
cdr3_nt: TGTGCCAGCAGCGCCGGACGGGGGTATGGCTACACCTTC